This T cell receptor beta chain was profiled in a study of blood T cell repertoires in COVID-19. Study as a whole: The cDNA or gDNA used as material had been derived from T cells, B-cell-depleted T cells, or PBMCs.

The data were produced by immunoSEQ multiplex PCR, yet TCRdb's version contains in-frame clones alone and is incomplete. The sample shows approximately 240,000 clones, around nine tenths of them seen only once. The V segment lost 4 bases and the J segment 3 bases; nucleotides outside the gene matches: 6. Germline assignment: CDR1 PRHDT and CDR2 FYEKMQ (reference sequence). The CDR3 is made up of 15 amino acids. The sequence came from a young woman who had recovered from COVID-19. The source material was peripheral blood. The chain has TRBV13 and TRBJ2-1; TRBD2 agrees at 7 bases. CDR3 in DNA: TGTGCCAGCAGCTCCCGGGACTACATCTACAATGAGCAGTTCTTC. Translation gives CASSSRDYIYNEQFF.